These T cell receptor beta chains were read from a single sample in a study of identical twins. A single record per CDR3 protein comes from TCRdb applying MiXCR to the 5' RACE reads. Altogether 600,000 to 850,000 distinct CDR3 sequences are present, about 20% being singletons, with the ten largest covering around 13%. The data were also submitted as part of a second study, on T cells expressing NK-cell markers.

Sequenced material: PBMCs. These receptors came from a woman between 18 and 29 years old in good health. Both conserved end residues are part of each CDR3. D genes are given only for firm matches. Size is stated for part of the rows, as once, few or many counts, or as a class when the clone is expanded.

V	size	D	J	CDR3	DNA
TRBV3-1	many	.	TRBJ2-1	CASSQVGQLAYNEQFF	TGTGCCAGCAGCCAAGTTGGCCAGCTTGCCTACAATGAGCAGTTCTTC
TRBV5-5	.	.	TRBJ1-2	CASVEFNYGYTF	TGTGCCAGCGTGGAGTTCAACTATGGCTACACCTTC
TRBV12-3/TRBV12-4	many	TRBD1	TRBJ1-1	CASKTGATEAFF	TGTGCCAGCAAGACAGGGGCAACTGAAGCTTTCTTT
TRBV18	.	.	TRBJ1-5	CASSPRGGADQPQHF	TGTGCCAGCTCACCACGTGGAGGGGCTGATCAGCCCCAGCATTTT
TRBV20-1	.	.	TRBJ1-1	CSARAWDTLLAFF	TGCAGTGCTAGGGCCTGGGACACTCTATTAGCTTTCTTT
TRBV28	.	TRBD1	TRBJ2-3	CASSRRGPTDTQYF	TGTGCCAGCAGTCGAAGGGGGCCGACAGATACGCAGTATTTT
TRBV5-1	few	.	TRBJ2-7	CASSLVRQGTYEQYF	TGCGCCAGCAGCTTGGTTCGGCAGGGAACCTACGAGCAGTACTTC
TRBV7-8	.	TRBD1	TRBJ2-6	CASSLGQGRANVLTF	TGTGCCAGCAGCCTGGGACAGGGGAGGGCCAACGTCCTGACTTTC
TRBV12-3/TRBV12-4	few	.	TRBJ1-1	CASSFSGKAFF	TGTGCCAGCAGTTTCAGCGGAAAAGCTTTCTTT
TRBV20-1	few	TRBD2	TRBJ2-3	CSGTSGGVGDTQYF	TGCAGTGGGACTAGCGGGGGGGTTGGAGATACGCAGTATTTT
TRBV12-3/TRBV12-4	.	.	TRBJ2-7	CASSDNPYEQYF	TGTGCCAGCAGTGACAACCCCTACGAGCAGTACTTC
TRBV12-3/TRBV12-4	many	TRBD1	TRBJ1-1	CASSSTGLWTEAFF	TGTGCCAGCAGTTCGACAGGGCTGTGGACTGAAGCTTTCTTT
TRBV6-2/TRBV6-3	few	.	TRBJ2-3	CASSYGESGTQYF	TGTGCCAGCAGTTACGGCGAATCTGGGACGCAGTATTTT
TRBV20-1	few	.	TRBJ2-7	CSARSAATYEQYF	TGCAGTGCTAGATCTGCCGCAACCTACGAGCAGTACTTC
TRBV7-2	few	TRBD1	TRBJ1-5	CASSYRGYQPQHF	TGTGCCAGCAGCTACAGGGGATATCAGCCCCAGCATTTT
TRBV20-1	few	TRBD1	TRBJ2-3	CSALKGAGFTDTQYF	TGCAGTGCTCTCAAGGGGGCAGGGTTCACAGATACGCAGTATTTT
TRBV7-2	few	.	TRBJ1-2	CASSLDAGMDGYTF	TGTGCCAGCAGCTTAGATGCAGGGATGGATGGCTACACCTTC
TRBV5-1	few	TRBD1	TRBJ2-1	CASSYQGAGEQFF	TGCGCCAGCAGCTATCAGGGGGCGGGTGAGCAGTTCTTC
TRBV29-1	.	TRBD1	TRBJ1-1	CSAWDRRAEAFF	TGCAGCGCTTGGGACAGGAGAGCTGAAGCTTTCTTT
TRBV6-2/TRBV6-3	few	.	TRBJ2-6	CASSYSMAGALLRANVLTF	TGTGCCAGCAGTTACTCGATGGCAGGGGCCCTCCTGCGGGCCAACGTCCTGACTTTC
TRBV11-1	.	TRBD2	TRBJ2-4	CASSSSGSEGLAKNIQYF	TGTGCCAGCAGCTCTAGCGGGAGCGAGGGGCTAGCCAAAAACATTCAGTACTTC
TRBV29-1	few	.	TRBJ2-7	CSVEGNPDSYEQYF	TGCAGCGTTGAAGGTAATCCGGACTCCTACGAGCAGTACTTC
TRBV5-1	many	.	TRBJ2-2	CASSWGGELFF	TGCGCCAGCAGCTGGGGCGGGGAGCTGTTTTTT
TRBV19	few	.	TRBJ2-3	CASSKVDTQYF	TGTGCCAGTAGTAAGGTAGATACGCAGTATTTT
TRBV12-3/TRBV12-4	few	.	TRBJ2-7	CASSIGLYYEQYF	TGTGCCAGCAGCATTGGACTGTACTACGAGCAGTACTTC
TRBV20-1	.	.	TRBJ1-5	CSASQGALSNQPQHF	TGCAGTGCTAGTCAAGGGGCGCTTAGCAATCAGCCCCAGCATTTT
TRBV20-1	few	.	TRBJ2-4	CSARSENLAKNIQYF	TGCAGTGCCCGATCCGAGAATCTAGCCAAAAACATTCAGTACTTC
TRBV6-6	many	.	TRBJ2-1	CASSQDPREQFF	TGTGCCAGCAGTCAAGACCCCAGGGAGCAGTTCTTC
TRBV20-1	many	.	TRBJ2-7	CSARSGLGGYEQYF	TGCAGTGCTAGATCGGGGCTCGGCGGCTACGAGCAGTACTTC
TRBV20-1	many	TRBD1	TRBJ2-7	CSAPGQGVSEQYF	TGCAGTGCCCCGGGACAGGGAGTGTCCGAGCAGTACTTC
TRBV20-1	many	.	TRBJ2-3	CSAHQGPGTDTQYF	TGCAGTGCTCATCAGGGTCCGGGGACAGATACGCAGTATTTT
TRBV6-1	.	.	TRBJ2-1	CASSPRGPFEQFF	TGTGCCAGCAGTCCTCGTGGGCCATTTGAGCAGTTCTTC
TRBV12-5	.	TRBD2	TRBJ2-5	CASGPHGGEETQYF	TGTGCTAGTGGCCCCCACGGGGGGGAAGAGACCCAGTACTTC
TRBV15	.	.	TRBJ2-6	CATSRDRSSGANVLTF	TGTGCCACCAGCAGAGATCGAAGCTCTGGGGCCAACGTCCTGACTTTC
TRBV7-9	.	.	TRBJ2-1	CASSTSSAYNEQFF	TGTGCCAGCAGCACATCCTCCGCCTACAATGAGCAGTTCTTC
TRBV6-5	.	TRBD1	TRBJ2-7	CASSYRDRAGEQYF	TGTGCCAGCAGTTACCGGGACAGGGCGGGGGAGCAGTACTTC
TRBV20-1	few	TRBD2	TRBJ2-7	CSAAPGLAGDEQYF	TGCAGTGCTGCCCCGGGACTAGCGGGAGACGAGCAGTACTTC
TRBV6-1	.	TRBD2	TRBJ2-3	CASSARGGLTDTQYF	TGTGCCAGCAGTGCTCGGGGGGGCCTCACAGATACGCAGTATTTT
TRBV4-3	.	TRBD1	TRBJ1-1	CASSRDRGSTEAFF	TGCGCCAGCAGCCGGGACAGGGGAAGCACTGAAGCTTTCTTT
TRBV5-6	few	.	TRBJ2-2	CASSPYSRENTGELFF	TGTGCCAGCAGTCCCTATAGTCGAGAGAACACCGGGGAGCTGTTTTTT
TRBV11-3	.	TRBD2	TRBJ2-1	CASSPGGLAGDNEQFF	TGTGCCAGCAGCCCAGGCGGACTAGCGGGAGACAATGAGCAGTTCTTC
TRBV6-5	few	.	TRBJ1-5	CASSYRPVWGEGEPQHF	TGTGCCAGCAGTTACCGTCCGGTGTGGGGGGAAGGTGAGCCCCAGCATTTT
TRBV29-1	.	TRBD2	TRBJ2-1	CSVEISGGLYNEQFF	TGCAGCGTTGAAATAAGCGGGGGACTCTACAATGAGCAGTTCTTC
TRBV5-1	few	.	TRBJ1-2	CASSLRLPVGGYTF	TGCGCCAGCAGCTTGCGGCTCCCCGTCGGAGGCTACACCTTC
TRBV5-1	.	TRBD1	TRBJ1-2	CASSERTGGIYGYTF	TGCGCCAGCAGCGAGCGGACAGGTGGCATCTATGGCTACACCTTC
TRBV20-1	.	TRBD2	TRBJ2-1	CSAQAGVRGGAEQFF	TGCAGTGCCCAGGCTGGGGTTCGGGGGGGGGCAGAGCAGTTCTTC
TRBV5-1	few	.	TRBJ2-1	CASSLRPLGLGHNEQFF	TGCGCCAGCAGCTTGAGACCTTTGGGGTTGGGTCACAATGAGCAGTTCTTC
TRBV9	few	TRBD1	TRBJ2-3	CASSLRTGLSTDTQYF	TGTGCCAGCAGCCTCCGGACAGGTCTTAGCACAGATACGCAGTATTTT
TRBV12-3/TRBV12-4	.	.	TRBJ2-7	CASSPWGASYEQYF	TGTGCCAGCAGCCCCTGGGGGGCCTCCTACGAGCAGTACTTC
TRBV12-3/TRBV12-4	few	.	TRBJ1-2	CASSKRSRGPYGYTF	TGTGCCAGCAGTAAAAGGAGCAGGGGACCGTATGGCTACACCTTC
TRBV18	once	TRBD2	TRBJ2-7	CASSPGGLAGFQYF	TGTGCCAGCTCACCGGGGGGACTAGCGGGATTCCAGTACTTC
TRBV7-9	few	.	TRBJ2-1	CASSLGGSGYNEQFF	TGTGCCAGCAGCTTAGGAGGGAGTGGATACAATGAGCAGTTCTTC
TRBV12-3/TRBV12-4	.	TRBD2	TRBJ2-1	CASRDPIAGESYEQFF	TGTGCCAGCAGGGATCCGATAGCGGGAGAGAGCTATGAGCAGTTCTTC
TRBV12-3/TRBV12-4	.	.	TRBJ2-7	CASGDGEPSEQYF	TGTGCCAGCGGTGACGGGGAACCTTCCGAGCAGTACTTC
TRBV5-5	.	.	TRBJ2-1	CASSFPDQREQFF	TGTGCCAGCAGCTTTCCGGACCAAAGGGAGCAGTTCTTC